This T cell receptor beta chain was identified in a study of cytomegalovirus exposure and HLA in healthy donors. Overall study context: It was reported in a later analysis that the 100 to 150 validation repertoires used the same platform as the 550 to 800 first-cohort repertoires. Overall study results and limits: Cytomegalovirus-associated TCR beta chains were listed, numbering some 170.

The donors were members of the roughly 120-subject validation cohort (separate from the 666-subject first cohort). Repertoires were generated with immunoSEQ multiplex PCR, while TCRdb's copy carries only in-frame clones and drops some. Found here are under 70,000 clones, roughly 89% of them singletons; the top ten hold around 1.7%. Looked up from germline, CDR1 is MNHEY and CDR2 is SMNVEV (reference sequence). Trimming shortened V by 4 bases and J by 13 bases, and 20 bases separated the two germline ends. The CDR3 has 13 amino acids. Of note for this clone: What it binds is not known.

The clonotype originates from a woman aged 18 to 35 in good health and CMV-seronegative. The gene calls are TRBV27 and TRBJ2-7; perhaps TRBD2 as D (6 bases). The source material was PBMCs. CDR3 loop: CASSSSPGRPGYF. In DNA form, the CDR3 reads TGTGCCAGCAGTTCAAGCCCCGGGAGACCAGGATACTTC.